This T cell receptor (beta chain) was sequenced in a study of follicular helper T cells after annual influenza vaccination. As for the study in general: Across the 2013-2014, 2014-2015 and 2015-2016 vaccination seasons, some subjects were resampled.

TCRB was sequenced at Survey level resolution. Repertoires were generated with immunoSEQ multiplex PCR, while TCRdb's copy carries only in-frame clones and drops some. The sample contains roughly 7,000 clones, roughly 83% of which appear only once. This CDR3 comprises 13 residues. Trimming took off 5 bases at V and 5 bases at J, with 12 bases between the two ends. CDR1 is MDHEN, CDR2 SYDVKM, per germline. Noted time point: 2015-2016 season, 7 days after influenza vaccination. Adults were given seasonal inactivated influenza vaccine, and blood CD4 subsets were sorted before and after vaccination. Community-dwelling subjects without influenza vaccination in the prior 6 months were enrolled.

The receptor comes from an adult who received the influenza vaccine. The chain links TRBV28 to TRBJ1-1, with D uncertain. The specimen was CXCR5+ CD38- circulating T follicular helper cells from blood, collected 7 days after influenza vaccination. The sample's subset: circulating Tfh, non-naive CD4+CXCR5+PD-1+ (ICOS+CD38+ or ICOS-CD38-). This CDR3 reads CASSLAGLTEAFF. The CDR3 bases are TGTGCCAGCAGTCTAGCAGGACTGACTGAAGCTTTCTTT.